The source of this T cell receptor beta chain is a study of T-cell reconstitution after alpha-beta-depleted transplantation in children. Study outcomes and limitations: Several hundred graft clones that had expanded were reportedly the source of alpha-beta T cells about two months after transplant.

This clonotype was recorded at least ten times. Its antigen is undetermined. The junction had 10 bases not matched to a gene; V was cut back by 3 bases and J by 0 bases. This CDR3 comprises 17 residues. Per germline, CDR1 KGHSH and CDR2 LQKENI. TCRbeta library construction was performed incorporating unique molecular identifiers. Via MiXCR, TCRdb re-called the PCR reads, giving one row per CDR3 protein. The repertoire holds around 94,000 distinct CDR3 sequences, around 5.9% seen once, with around 5.6% in the top ten. This specimen consisted of PBMCs, mostly from graft donor cells, obtained 60 days after TCRalphabeta/CD19-depleted stem cell transplant. This chain uses TRBV18 with TRBJ1-1; 7 nucleotides line up with TRBD1. The TCR comes from a female patient aged 2 to 10 who had a stem cell transplant for Fanconi anemia, so the T cells may come from the graft donor. DNA of the CDR3: TGTGCCAGCTCACCTACAGGGGCGGGGGCTCTGAACACTGAAGCTTTCTTT. Its protein product is CASSPTGAGALNTEAFF.